This T cell receptor (beta chain) is drawn from a study of blood T cell repertoires in COVID-19. Study-level background: Samples came from the United States, Italy and Spain, spanning acute and convalescent COVID-19. T cells, B-cell-depleted T cells, or PBMCs provided the cDNA or gDNA that served as material.

The count of this clone is one. Seattle patients were enrolled while actively infected and followed longitudinally. Under the authors' procedure: For nucleated cells, counts were estimated from reference gene primer amplification. This table comes from immunoSEQ multiplex PCR, and its TCRdb copy is limited to in-frame clones, with some not included. V, J and clone size were drawn from that table, and D and trimming were deduced from the DNA. Of 150,000 to 200,000 clones detected, roughly four fifths appear once; the ten largest clones hold about 8.3%. The sequence was collected from a woman in her 70s with COVID-19, enrolled during active disease. Sequencing used peripheral blood.

The CDR3: CAGRPGLAGYNEQFF. The CDR3, as DNA: TGTGCCGGGAGACCGGGACTAGCGGGATACAATGAGCAGTTCTTC. The chain carries TRBV2 and TRBJ2-1; 13 nucleotides agree with TRBD2. The CDR3 has 15 amino acids. With 11 bases clipped from V and 4 bases from J, the junction kept 8 bases outside the gene matches. Germline values: CDR1 SNHLY, CDR2 FYNNEI.